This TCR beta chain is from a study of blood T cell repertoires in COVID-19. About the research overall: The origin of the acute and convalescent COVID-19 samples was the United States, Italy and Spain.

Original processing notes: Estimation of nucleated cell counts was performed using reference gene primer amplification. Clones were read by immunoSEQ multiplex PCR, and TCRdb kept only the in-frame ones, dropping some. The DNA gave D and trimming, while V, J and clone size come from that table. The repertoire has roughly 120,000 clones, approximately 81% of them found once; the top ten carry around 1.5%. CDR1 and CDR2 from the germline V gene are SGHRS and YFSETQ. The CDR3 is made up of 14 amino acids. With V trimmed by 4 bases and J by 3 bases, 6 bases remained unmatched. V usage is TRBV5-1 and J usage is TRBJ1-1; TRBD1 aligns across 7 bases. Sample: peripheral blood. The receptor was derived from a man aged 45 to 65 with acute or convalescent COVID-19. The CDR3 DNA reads TGCGCCAGCAGCGTAGACAGGGTGGACACTGAAGCTTTCTTT. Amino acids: CASSVDRVDTEAFF.